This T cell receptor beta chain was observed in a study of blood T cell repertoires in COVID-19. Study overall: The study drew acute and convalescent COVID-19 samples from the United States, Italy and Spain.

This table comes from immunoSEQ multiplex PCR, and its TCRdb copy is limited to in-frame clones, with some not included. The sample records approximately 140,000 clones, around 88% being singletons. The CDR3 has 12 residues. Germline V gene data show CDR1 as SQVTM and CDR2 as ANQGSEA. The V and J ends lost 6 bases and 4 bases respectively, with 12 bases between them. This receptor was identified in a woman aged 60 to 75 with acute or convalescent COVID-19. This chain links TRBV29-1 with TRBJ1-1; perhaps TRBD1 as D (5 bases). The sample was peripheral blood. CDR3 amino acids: CSVETEITEAFF. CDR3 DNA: TGCAGCGTCGAGACAGAGATCACTGAAGCTTTCTTT.